The clone carrying this T cell receptor beta chain is medium-sized in the sample. These data originate in a study of cytomegalovirus exposure and HLA in healthy donors. The primer mix had 60 Vbeta and 13 Jbeta primers. Libraries were prepared by immunoSEQ multiplex PCR; TCRdb keeps only in-frame clonotypes and omits some of them. The sample contains 55,000 to 80,000 clones, around 80% of which appear only once. The V gene lost 0 bases and the J gene lost 5 bases, with 11 bases spanning the gap. From germline, CDR1 is MNHNY and CDR2 SVGAGI (reference sequence). This CDR3 is built from 15 residues. Specimen: PBMCs. The chain uses TRBV6-6 and TRBJ1-5; possible D gene TRBD1, 5 bases. The receptor was derived from a woman in her thirties in good health and CMV-seronegative. The CDR3 is CASSYSTGEDQPQHF. The CDR3 bases are TGTGCCAGCAGTTACTCGACGGGGGAAGATCAGCCCCAGCATTTT.